The entry below describes one T cell receptor (beta chain). This sample stems from a study of blood T cells in healthy people across ages. For the second PCR, which ran for about 7 to 11 cycles, a sample-barcoded 5' primer and a J-beta primer mix were used. Using its own MiXCR run on the 5' RACE reads, TCRdb lists one record per CDR3 protein. This sample has around 780,000 distinct CDR3 sequences, with about a quarter found just once. Deletions cut 1 base from V and 3 bases from J, with 16 bases between. This CDR3 is 16 amino acids long. Germline lookup yields CDR1 DFQATT and CDR2 SNEGSKA (reference sequence). Another study also made use of these data, one on T cells of mothers and their children. According to that study: Reads obtained per mother exceeded 9.5 million TCR beta CDR3 reads, with 3 million to 3.5 million obtained per child.

The chain recombines TRBV20-1 with TRBJ2-1, with D possibly being TRBD2 (6 bases). Specimen: blood. The TCR was taken from a boy younger than 18 in good health. As DNA, the CDR3 is TGCAGTGCTAGAGTTTTGCGGGGAGTTGTCTACAATGAGCAGTTCTTC. This encodes CSARVLRGVVYNEQFF.